The source of this T cell receptor (beta chain) is a study of pediatric ulcerative colitis. Findings and limits, study-wide: Repertoires came from total lymphocyte DNA, so rare subsets like regulatory T cells may be missed. Clonal expansions reduced rectal repertoire diversity in acute severe colitis.

This was a survey-level run. This table comes from immunoSEQ multiplex PCR, and its TCRdb copy is limited to in-frame clones, with some not included. The sample has about 64,000 clones; roughly nine tenths are singletons. Points on this clone: The antigen remains undetermined.

Material for sequencing was blood. The receptor was isolated from a boy between 10 and 17 years old with severe ulcerative colitis.

CDR3 sequence (DNA): TGCGCCAGCAGCTTAGGGACAGGGATAAACTATGGCTACACCTTC. Translated, it gives CASSLGTGINYGYTF. The genes are TRBV5-1 and TRBJ1-2; TRBD1 agrees at 9 bases. CDR3 length: 15 amino acids. Germline V gene sequence: CDR1 SGHRS, CDR2 YFSETQ. The junction had 4 bases not matched to a gene; V was cut back by 2 bases and J by 2 bases.